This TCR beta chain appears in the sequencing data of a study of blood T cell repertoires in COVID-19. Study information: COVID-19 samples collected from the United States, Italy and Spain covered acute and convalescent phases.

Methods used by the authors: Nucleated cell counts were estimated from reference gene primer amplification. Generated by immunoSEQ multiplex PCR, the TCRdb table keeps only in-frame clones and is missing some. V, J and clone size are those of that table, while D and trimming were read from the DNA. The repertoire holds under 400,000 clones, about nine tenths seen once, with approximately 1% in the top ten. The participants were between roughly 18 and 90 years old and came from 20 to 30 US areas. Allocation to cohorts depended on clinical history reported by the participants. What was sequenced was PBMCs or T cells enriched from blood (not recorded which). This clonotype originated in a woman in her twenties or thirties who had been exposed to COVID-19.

In DNA, the CDR3 is TGTGCCAGCAGCGCTCCGGGAAGTGAAAAACTGTTTTTT. Translated, it gives CASSAPGSEKLFF. The chain carries TRBV9 and TRBJ1-4; D remains ambiguous. Germline assignment: CDR1 SGDLS and CDR2 YYNGEE. The V end was cut by 3 bases, the J end by 7 bases, with 10 bases between. This CDR3 spans 13 amino acids.